A single sample gave rise to the 9 T cell receptor beta chains below, sequenced in a study of blood T cell repertoires in COVID-19. Assay used: immunoSEQ multiplex PCR; TCRdb lists only in-frame clones, some missing. This table has approximately 90,000 clones, about 91% appearing once. Sequences were obtained from peripheral blood. All receptors come from a man in his fifties or sixties with acute or convalescent COVID-19.

This chain joins TRBV10-3 and TRBJ2-7; D is possibly TRBD2 (7 bases). The CDR3 spans 16 residues. Trimming took 2 bases from V and 5 from J, leaving 19 bases between them. The V gene's germline CDR1 is ENHRY and CDR2 SYGVKD. The DNA for the CDR3 is TGTGCCATCAGTGAGCCGACCGGGGGGCTCCCGGACGAGCAGTACTTC. This gives the protein CAISEPTGGLPDEQYF.

The gene calls are TRBV6-5 and TRBJ1-2; D remains unclear. The CDR3 is 13 amino acids. Germline loops: CDR1 MNHEY, CDR2 SVGAGI. V gave up 2 bases and J gave up 8 bases, with 12 bases separating them. CDR3 DNA: TGTGCCAGCAGTTACAACGGGGTCCACGGCTACACCTTC. It translates to CASSYNGVHGYTF.

This clone came up once. V and J are TRBV4-1 and TRBJ1-2; TRBD1 is a possible D gene (6 bases). CDR3 length: 18 amino acids. Trimming removed 2 bases from V and 0 bases from J, with 19 bases in between. Germline V gene lookup returns CDR1 MGHRA and CDR2 YSYEKL. Here the CDR3 reads CASSQPGQGRKTNYGYTF. The CDR3 nucleotides read TGCGCCAGCAGCCAACCTGGGCAGGGGCGGAAGACTAACTATGGCTACACCTTC.

The chain is built from TRBV6-1 and TRBJ1-5; no reliable D call. This CDR3 is built from 15 residues. Germline CDR1 MNHNS, CDR2 SASEGT. V was clipped by 2 bases and J by 1 base, with 9 bases between them. CDR3 region: CASSELVGSNQPQHF. In nucleotides, the CDR3 is TGTGCCAGCAGTGAATTGGTCGGGAGCAATCAGCCCCAGCATTTT.

The rearrangement links TRBV29-1 to TRBJ2-2, with D perhaps matching TRBD1 (6 bases). The CDR3 totals 15 residues. V was clipped by 0 bases and J by 4 bases, with 12 bases between them. Germline V gene sequence: CDR1 SQVTM, CDR2 ANQGSEA. CDR3 region: CSVEERGRGTGELFF. CDR3 nucleotides: TGCAGCGTTGAAGAACGGGGCAGGGGCACCGGGGAGCTGTTTTTT.

The chain couples TRBV5-1 to TRBJ2-1; TRBD2 matches at 7 bases. The CDR3 covers 16 residues. The V gene's germline CDR1 is SGHRS and CDR2 YFSETQ. Germline trimming cut 0 bases from V and 6 bases from J; bases unmatched to any gene: 9. CDR3 residues: CASSLVPAGVFNEQFF. The CDR3, as DNA: TGCGCCAGCAGCTTGGTTCCGGCGGGAGTCTTCAATGAGCAGTTCTTC.

The V call is TRBV29-1, the J call TRBJ2-3; maybe TRBD1 (5 bases). Per germline, CDR1 SQVTM and CDR2 ANQGSEA. The CDR3 is 13 residues long. Trimming removed 4 bases from V and 2 bases from J, with 10 bases in between. For the CDR3, the DNA is TGCAGCGTTGGTAACAGGATCACAGATACGCAGTATTTT. It translates to CSVGNRITDTQYF.

The genes are TRBV19 and TRBJ1-5, with 9 bases identical to TRBD1. Germline V gene sequence: CDR1 LNHDA, CDR2 SQIVND (reference sequence). V gave up 6 bases and J gave up 4 bases; unmatched junction bases: 7. This CDR3 contains 15 residues. DNA of the CDR3: TGTGCCAGTAGGGAGGACAGGGGCGGGAATCAGCCCCAGCATTTT. Protein sequence: CASREDRGGNQPQHF. The variable domain in full, with the rest retrieved from reference TRBV19 and TRBJ1-5, is DGGITQSPKYLFRKEGQNVTLSCEQNLNHDAMYWYRQDPGQGLRLIYYSQIVNDFQKGDIAEGYSVSREKKESFPLTVTSAQKNPTAFYLCASREDRGGNQPQHFGDGTRLSIL.

In this sample, this clone turned up a few times. The J gene is TRBJ1-2, the V gene TRBV6-5; D possibly corresponds to TRBD1 (6 bases). Trimming removed 8 bases at V and 3 bases at J, with 10 bases between. In germline, CDR1 is MNHEY, CDR2 SVGAGI. This CDR3 comprises 12 residues. CDR3 nucleotide sequence: TGTGCCAGCCAGGGGATTCACTATGGCTACACCTTC. Translated: CASQGIHYGYTF.